A single sample gave rise to the 11 T cell receptor beta chains below, sequenced in a study of T-cell reconstitution after alpha-beta-depleted transplantation in children. Using unique molecular identifiers, the investigators prepared the TCRbeta library. Each CDR3 protein gets one entry after TCRdb re-called the PCR reads with MiXCR. This table has nearly 400,000 distinct CDR3 sequences, roughly 20% appearing once. The specimen comprised PBMCs from the stem cell graft donor, sampled from the stem cell graft. The source of these receptors is a human donor who donated a stem cell graft to a child with acute myeloid leukemia.

V gene TRBV20-1 combines with J gene TRBJ1-5, with TRBD1 matching 12 bases. With 5 bases clipped from V and 7 bases from J, the junction kept 6 bases outside the gene matches. The germline gives CDR1 DFQATT, CDR2 SNEGSKA (reference sequence). This CDR3 comprises 14 residues. Written as DNA, the CDR3 is TGCAGTGCTGGGGGGACAGGGGGCCGACAGCCCCAGCATTTT. It yields the protein CSAGGTGGRQPQHF.

The V gene is TRBV5-5, the J gene TRBJ1-1, with 9 positions matching TRBD1. The V and J ends lost 2 bases and 7 bases, in that order; junction bases with no gene match: 6. Germline loops: CDR1 SGHKS, CDR2 YYEKEE (reference sequence). The CDR3 is made up of 14 amino acids. The CDR3 protein is CASSLGTGPVEAFF. DNA for the CDR3: TGTGCCAGCAGCTTAGGGACAGGGCCCGTTGAAGCTTTCTTT.

This rearrangement joins TRBV20-1 to TRBJ1-5, with D possibly matching TRBD1 (6 bases). The CDR3 is 14 residues long. The V gene lost 5 bases and the J gene lost 7 bases, with 18 bases spanning the gap. The germline gives CDR1 DFQATT, CDR2 SNEGSKA (reference sequence). CDR3 coding DNA: TGCAGTGCTCCGAAAGGGGGGGCCCACCAGCCCCAGCATTTT. Translated: CSAPKGGAHQPQHF.

This clonotype was seen just once. The CDR3 bases are TGTGCCAGCAGTTTAGGGCACGACTACGAGCAGTACTTC. Translated, it gives CASSLGHDYEQYF. The chain couples TRBV28 to TRBJ2-7, with D hard to call. The germline CDR1 and CDR2 sequences are MDHEN and SYDVKM. Trimming pared 2 bases from V and 3 bases from J, leaving 8 bases between. The CDR3 is made up of 13 amino acids.

The V call is TRBV7-3, the J call TRBJ2-1; unclear D gene. This CDR3 region has 12 residues. The V end lost 3 bases, the J end lost 9 bases, and 9 bases lay between the germline ends. Germline assignment: CDR1 SGHTA and CDR2 FQGTGA. This CDR3 is CASSLELSEQFF. CDR3 nucleotides: TGTGCCAGCAGCTTGGAGCTTAGTGAGCAGTTCTTC.

This clonotype was counted many times. The chain couples TRBV4-2 to TRBJ2-2; D may match TRBD1 or TRBD2 (6 bases each). The length of the CDR3 is 17 residues. Trimming pared 1 base from V and 0 bases from J, leaving 12 bases between. CDR1 and CDR2 from the germline V gene are LGHNA and YNFKEQ. CDR3 nucleotide sequence: TGTGCCAGCAGCCAAGTCCAGGGGAGGACGAACACCGGGGAGCTGTTTTTT. It codes for CASSQVQGRTNTGELFF.

This chain connects TRBV28 to TRBJ2-7; D ambiguous. The CDR3 contains 13 residues. Looked up from germline, CDR1 is MDHEN and CDR2 is SYDVKM. V dropped 6 bases and J dropped 0 bases, with 9 bases sitting between them. The CDR3 DNA is TGTGCCAGCAGCCCGCCGGCCTCCTACGAGCAGTACTTC. Residues: CASSPPASYEQYF.

This clonotype was counted only a few times. The V and J genes are TRBV7-7 and TRBJ2-5, with D perhaps matching TRBD1 (6 bases). The CDR3 extends over 15 amino acids. Trimming took 5 bases from V and 1 from J, leaving 14 bases between them. The germline CDR1 and CDR2 sequences are SSHAT and FNYEAQ (reference sequence). The CDR3 loop is CASSDGLGAQETQYF. CDR3 DNA sequence: TGTGCCAGCAGCGACGGGTTGGGGGCCCAAGAGACCCAGTACTTC. The whole variable domain, filled in from reference TRBV7-7 and TRBJ2-5, reads GAGVSQSPRYKVTKRGQDVTLRCDPISSHATLYWYQQALGQGPEFLTYFNYEAQPDKSGLPSDRFSAERPEGSISTLTIQRTEQRDSAMYRCASSDGLGAQETQYFGPGTRLLVL.

The sample holds a few counts of this clonotype. The chain couples TRBV28 to TRBJ2-7; 8 nucleotides agree with TRBD1. V lost 3 bases, J lost 6 bases, and 10 bases stayed unmatched. Looked up from germline, CDR1 is MDHEN and CDR2 is SYDVKM. This CDR3 has 15 amino acids. CDR3 nucleotides: TGTGCCAGCAGTTTCCTAGACAGGGGAGGACGCGAGCAGTACTTC. Translated: CASSFLDRGGREQYF.

This clonotype turned up a few times. This rearrangement joins TRBV7-2 to TRBJ1-5; D is perhaps TRBD1 (5 bases). CDR3 length equals 15 residues. Trimming cost V 5 bases and J 8 bases, with 19 bases left between them. The germline V gene has CDR1 SGHTA and CDR2 FQGNSA. CDR3 coding DNA: TGTGCCAGCAGCCCCGCGGGAGGGGATTCAAAGCCCCAGCATTTT. Amino acid sequence: CASSPAGGDSKPQHF.

This clonotype was picked up many times. The gene calls are TRBV20-1 and TRBJ2-7, with 8 nucleotides matching TRBD1. Germline V gives CDR1 DFQATT, CDR2 SNEGSKA (reference sequence). The junction had 10 bases not matched to a gene; V was cut back by 5 bases and J by 4 bases. The CDR3 is 14 residues long. This chain's CDR3 is CSAGQGSPSYEQYF. The DNA of the CDR3 is TGCAGTGCTGGACAGGGCTCCCCATCTTACGAGCAGTACTTC.